The 11 T cell receptor beta chains listed next were all sequenced from one sample in a study of shared clonotypes between healthy human individuals. Using immunoSEQ multiplex PCR, the repertoire was profiled, and TCRdb retains in-frame clones only, with some absent. This sample has 600,000 or so clones, with approximately 95% found just once. Naive CD8 isolation took CD45RO-negative cells positively selected for CCR7 and excluded terminally differentiated effector memory CD45RA+ cells. Sequencing was performed on naive CD8+ T cells sorted from blood. Every receptor here comes from a woman in her twenties or thirties in good health.

The genes are TRBV11-2 and TRBJ2-1; a weak D match, TRBD2 (7 bases). CDR3 length equals 18 residues. Germline CDR1 and CDR2: SGHAT and FQNNGV. V gave up 2 bases and J gave up 10 bases, with 27 bases separating them. CDR3 nucleotides: TGTGCCAGCAGCTTATTTTTAGCTGGGGGGGGCCTAGAGTGGGAGCAGTTCTTC. This gives the protein CASSLFLAGGGLEWEQFF.

This CDR3 reads CASSTIQMNTEAFF. Here the CDR3 DNA reads TGTGCCAGCAGTACCATACAGATGAACACTGAAGCTTTCTTT. The chain combines TRBV27 with TRBJ1-1; no clear D. Trimming left V 5 bases short and J 0 bases short, with 10 bases between. The CDR3 covers 14 residues. CDR1 and CDR2 from the germline V gene are MNHEY and SMNVEV (reference sequence).

The V and J genes are TRBV28 and TRBJ2-5; D possibly corresponds to TRBD2 (5 bases). Between the trimmed V and J ends, which lost 6 bases and 6 bases, there was a span of 11 bases. Germline lookup yields CDR1 MDHEN and CDR2 SYDVKM. The CDR3 has 12 amino acids. The CDR3 DNA reads TGTGCCAGCAGGGGAGATAGTAAGACCCAGTACTTC. This encodes CASRGDSKTQYF.

The chain is built from TRBV25-1 and TRBJ2-5; D is uncertain. Germline CDR1 is MGHDK and CDR2 is SYGVNS. Trimming removed 0 bases at V and 1 base at J, with 6 bases between. The CDR3 runs 14 residues. CDR3 sequence reads: CASSEYKIQETQYF. The DNA of the CDR3 is TGTGCCAGCAGTGAATATAAAATCCAAGAGACCCAGTACTTC. Supplemented by reference TRBV25-1 and TRBJ2-5, the full variable domain reads EADIYQTPRYLVIGTGKKITLECSQTMGHDKMYWYQQDPGMELHLIHYSYGVNSTEKGDLSSESTVSRIRTEHFPLTLESARPSHTSQYLCASSEYKIQETQYFGPGTRLLVL.

V usage is TRBV29-1 and J usage is TRBJ2-5, with 7 bases fitting TRBD2. The J call may be faulty, since TRBJ2-7 better matches the DNA end. Per germline, CDR1 SQVTM and CDR2 ANQGSEA. The CDR3 is 13 amino acids. The CDR3 DNA sequence: TGCAGCGTCCTTGGGAGGGCCACCTACGAGCAGTACTTC. Its translation is CSVLGRATYEQYF.

The V gene is TRBV6-5, the J gene TRBJ1-1; the match to TRBD1 covers 8 bases. The CDR3 contains 16 residues. The J segment lost 1 base and the V segment lost 2 bases, leaving 6 bases of the junction unmatched. Germline-derived CDR1 and CDR2 are MNHEY and SVGAGI. Here the CDR3 reads CASSYEQGAPNTEAFF. The DNA for the CDR3 is TGTGCCAGCAGTTACGAGCAGGGGGCCCCGAACACTGAAGCTTTCTTT.

As for this clone: Without the conserved terminal phenylalanine or tryptophan, this CDR3 likely stems from a read error. This chain joins TRBV7-8 and TRBJ1-2; 7 nucleotides match TRBD1. Germline values: CDR1 SGHVS, CDR2 FQNEAQ. The ends lost 4 bases at V and 8 bases at J; junction bases unmatched: 4. The CDR3 sequence is 12 residues long. CDR3 sequence (DNA): TGTGCCAGCAGCTCGGGACAGTTGGGCTACACCCTC. It yields the protein CASSSGQLGYTL.

This clone was recorded once. The V gene is TRBV7-3, the J gene TRBJ2-1, with D perhaps TRBD2 (5 bases). The CDR3 runs 14 residues. Deletions cut 5 bases from V and 7 bases from J, with 15 bases between. CDR1 SGHTA and CDR2 FQGTGA come from the germline V gene. The CDR3 DNA is TGTGCCAGCAGCCCCGGAGTAGCGACGAATGAGCAGTTCTTC. It is translated as CASSPGVATNEQFF.

This chain connects TRBV28 to TRBJ2-1; D unclear. Trimming stripped 6 bases from V and 5 bases from J, with 8 bases between. The germline CDR1 and CDR2 sequences are MDHEN and SYDVKM. The CDR3 runs 12 residues. The CDR3 is CASSLINNEQFF. The CDR3 region has the DNA TGTGCCAGCAGCCTAATAAACAATGAGCAGTTCTTC.

The chain links TRBV13 to TRBJ1-2; D possibly corresponds to TRBD1 (6 bases). Germline loops: CDR1 PRHDT, CDR2 FYEKMQ (reference sequence). The germline V and J ends were trimmed by 5 bases and 3 bases, with 10 bases remaining between them. The CDR3 loop spans 13 amino acids. As DNA, the CDR3 is TGTGCCAGCAGCCCCGGGGGCCACTATGGCTACACCTTC. Translation gives CASSPGGHYGYTF.

The chain recombines TRBV9 with TRBJ2-2; 7 bases agree with TRBD2. Trimming at V came to 3 bases and at J to 1 base, leaving 3 bases not matched to a gene. CDR1 and CDR2 (germline): SGDLS, YYNGEE. There are 15 residues in the CDR3. CDR3 loop: CASSAQRGNTGELFF. CDR3 DNA sequence: TGTGCCAGCAGCGCGCAGCGGGGGAACACCGGGGAGCTGTTTTTT.